The next 20 T cell receptor beta chains were all read from a single sample in a study of identical twins. TCRdb re-called the 5' RACE reads through MiXCR, storing one row per CDR3 protein. Among over 250,000 distinct CDR3 sequences listed, less than 9.5% were seen once. These records were also assigned to another study, of yellow fever vaccine responses in identical twins.

Sequencing input: CD8+ T cells sorted from blood. All receptors come from a young woman in good health.

This chain uses TRBV5-1 with TRBJ2-7; weak D call: TRBD2 (5 bases). CDR3 length: 14 residues. In germline, CDR1 is SGHRS, CDR2 YFSETQ. Trimming removed 4 bases from V and 2 bases from J, with 13 bases in between. The CDR3 DNA reads TGCGCCAGCAGCAACCGGGAAGGGACCTACGAGCAGTACTTC. Translating it yields CASSNREGTYEQYF.

As to this clonotype: No conserved phenylalanine or tryptophan is present at the end of the CDR3, so a read error is the likely explanation. The genes are TRBV5-1 and TRBJ2-1; D is unclear. The germline V gene encodes CDR1 SGHRS and CDR2 YFSETQ. Trimming cost V 1 base and J 3 bases, with 2 bases left between them. This CDR3 has 12 residues. DNA for the CDR3: TGCGCCAGCAGCTTGAACTACAATGAGCAGTTCCTC. Residues: CASSLNYNEQFL.

Comments on this clonotype: One base away lies a much larger clone, so this may be a sequencing read error. The chain joins TRBV2 to TRBJ2-7; tentative D call: TRBD1 (6 bases). The length of the CDR3 is 13 residues. Germline V gene data show CDR1 as SNHLY and CDR2 as FYNNEI. CDR3 bases: TGTGCCGGCAGTGAAGGGGGATTCTACGAGCAGTACTTC. The encoded protein is CAGSEGGFYEQYF.

In its sample, this clonotype was seen a few times. One junction end does not reproduce the germline sequence, and a read error may be involved. The V call is TRBV2, the J call TRBJ2-7; 9 bases agree with TRBD2. Germline V gene sequence: CDR1 SNHLY, CDR2 FYNNEI. The CDR3 loop spans 14 amino acids. CDR3 region: CASSGALVTSGTTF. CDR3 DNA sequence: TGTGCCAGCAGTGGAGCTCTCGTGACTAGCGGAACAACCTTC. The full variable domain, rest sourced from reference TRBV2 and TRBJ2-7, is EPEVTQTPSHQVTQMGQEVILRCVPISNHLYFYWYRQILGQKVEFLVSFYNNEISEKSEIFDDQFSVERPDGSNFTLKIRSTKLEDSAMYFCASSGALVTSGTTFGPGTRLTVT.

This clonotype is termed medium-sized. This chain connects TRBV20-1 to TRBJ2-3; 8 nucleotides agree with TRBD2. CDR1 and CDR2 from the germline V gene are DFQATT and SNEGSKA (reference sequence). The trim removed 0 bases at V and 0 bases at J, leaving 11 bases unmatched. This CDR3 spans 18 amino acids. The CDR3 DNA reads TGCAGTGCTAGAGATAACGGAGAAGCGGGGGCCAGCACAGATACGCAGTATTTT. It translates to CSARDNGEAGASTDTQYF.

This clonotype was recorded a few times. CDR3 residues: CASSLGGAPKSYNEQFF. The CDR3, as DNA: TGTGCCAGCAGTTTAGGGGGGGCACCGAAGTCCTACAATGAGCAGTTCTTC. V and J are TRBV28 and TRBJ2-1, with D possibly being TRBD2 (7 bases). Germline values: CDR1 MDHEN, CDR2 SYDVKM. Trimming took 2 bases from V and 1 from J, leaving 15 bases between them. The CDR3 spans 17 residues.

This clonotype was observed at least ten times. This sequence joins TRBV10-1 and TRBJ2-1; TRBD1 might be the D (6 bases). V was pared by 2 bases and J by 2 bases, with 13 bases between. CDR1 is WNHNN and CDR2 is SYGVQD in the germline V gene (reference sequence). The CDR3 is made up of 16 amino acids. The CDR3 DNA reads as TGCGCCAGCAGTGAGGAGACAGGACCTCCCTACAATGAGCAGTTCTTC. Its protein is CASSEETGPPYNEQFF.

The V and J genes are TRBV27 and TRBJ2-3; D perhaps matches TRBD2 (5 bases). CDR1 is MNHEY, CDR2 SMNVEV, per germline (reference sequence). With 4 bases removed from V and 4 bases from J, the gap between germline ends came to 33 bases. The CDR3 covers 21 residues. In DNA, the CDR3 is TGTGCCAGCAGTTCCTCATCTGGGCTAGCAAAGGTTAGGAAGCAGGCAGATACGCAGTATTTT. This gives the protein CASSSSSGLAKVRKQADTQYF.

The genes are TRBV28 and TRBJ1-2, with D possibly TRBD1 on 5 matching bases. The CDR3 contains 16 residues. Trimming shortened V by 5 bases and J by 5 bases, and 21 bases separated the two germline ends. Looked up from germline, CDR1 is MDHEN and CDR2 is SYDVKM. The CDR3 coding sequence is TGTGCCAGCAGTGTGTCGGGGCCTCCACAGAGTTATGGCTACACCTTC. As protein: CASSVSGPPQSYGYTF.

This clonotype was detected many times. The V and J genes are TRBV5-1 and TRBJ2-7; D is perhaps TRBD1 or TRBD2 (5 bases each). Germline V gene lookup returns CDR1 SGHRS and CDR2 YFSETQ. The CDR3 loop spans 16 amino acids. The ends were cut back, 0 bases at V and 0 bases at J, with 13 bases in the middle. In DNA, the CDR3 is TGCGCCAGCAGCTTGGAGGGACCCCAGAGCTCCTACGAGCAGTACTTC. Its translation: CASSLEGPQSSYEQYF. Combining the CDR3 with reference TRBV5-1 and TRBJ2-7 gives the whole variable domain KAGVTQTPRYLIKTRGQQVTLSCSPISGHRSVSWYQQTPGQGLQFLFEYFSETQRNKGNFPGRFSGRQFSNSRSEMNVSTLELGDSALYLCASSLEGPQSSYEQYFGPGTRLTVT.

This rearrangement joins TRBV6-9 to TRBJ2-3; 11 nucleotides match TRBD2. The CDR3 is made up of 18 amino acids. V lost 7 bases to trimming and J lost 1 base; unmatched junction nucleotides: 13. Germline CDR1 MNHGY, CDR2 SVAAGI. CDR3: CASTSPLLAGDGTDTQYF. In DNA form, the CDR3 reads TGTGCCAGCACTTCTCCCCTACTAGCGGGAGACGGCACAGATACGCAGTATTTT.

This clonotype has ten or more counts. The V gene is TRBV7-9, the J gene TRBJ2-5; TRBD1 matches 10 bases. This CDR3 is built from 16 residues. V trimming: 6 bases; J trimming: 1 base; junction bases outside the gene matches: 8. CDR1 is SEHNR, CDR2 FQNEAQ, per germline (reference sequence). CDR3 sequence reads: CASSLTGTGAQETQYF. CDR3 DNA: TGTGCCAGCAGTCTCACCGGGACAGGGGCCCAAGAGACCCAGTACTTC.

Points on this clonotype: This sequence may be a read error, since a much larger clone differs from it by one base. The chain is built from TRBV9 and TRBJ1-2; TRBD1 aligns across 8 bases. CDR1 and CDR2 from the germline V gene are SGDLS and YYNGEE. This CDR3 has 15 amino acids. This CDR3 is CASSVAPTGDDGYPF. CDR3 nucleotide sequence: TGTGCCAGCAGCGTAGCCCCGACAGGGGACGATGGCTACCCCTTC.

V usage is TRBV20-1 and J usage is TRBJ2-7; 7 bases map to TRBD1. CDR1 is DFQATT and CDR2 is SNEGSKA in the germline V gene (reference sequence). The CDR3 runs to 15 residues. J gave up 6 bases and V 3 bases, and 14 bases lay outside the gene matches. The CDR3 nucleotides read TGCAGTGCTAGGAGTTCCGGGACAGCTAGACTCGAGCAGTACTTC. This codes for CSARSSGTARLEQYF.

This clonotype was observed many times. The chain is built from TRBV29-1 and TRBJ2-1; TRBD2 agrees at 7 bases. V gave up 4 bases and J gave up 12 bases; unmatched junction bases: 12. This CDR3 contains 13 residues. The V gene's germline CDR1 is SQVTM and CDR2 ANQGSEA. The CDR3 DNA reads as TGCAGCGTTGTATCCGGGAGGTTCTTAGGGCAGTTCTTC. Its protein is CSVVSGRFLGQFF.

This clonotype was seen only a few times. The chain has TRBV28 and TRBJ2-7; 8 nucleotides agree with TRBD1. Germline V CDR1 and CDR2: MDHEN, SYDVKM. Trimming removed 6 bases from V and 4 bases from J; junction bases left unmatched: 5. The CDR3 length is 13 residues. The CDR3 coding sequence is TGTGCCAGCAGGCCCAGGGGGCAGTACGAGCAGTACTTC. Encoded protein: CASRPRGQYEQYF.

This clonotype was observed at least ten times. The rearrangement uses TRBV9 and TRBJ1-1, with D possibly matching TRBD1 (5 bases). V dropped 3 bases and J dropped 4 bases, with 16 bases sitting between them. Germline V gene data show CDR1 as SGDLS and CDR2 as YYNGEE. This CDR3 is built from 15 residues. CDR3 protein: CASSAYAAGGTEAFF. CDR3 in DNA: TGTGCCAGCAGCGCGTACGCAGCTGGGGGCACTGAAGCTTTCTTT.

A remark on this clonotype: This may come from a read error, since a much larger clone is one base off. The CDR3 ends on some other residue instead of the conserved phenylalanine or tryptophan, so this is likely a read error. V usage is TRBV5-1 and J usage is TRBJ2-1, with TRBD2 matching 13 bases. V lost 4 bases and J lost 8; bases outside the gene matches: 9. The CDR3 has 16 amino acids. Germline assignment: CDR1 SGHRS and CDR2 YFSETQ. CDR3 protein: CASSHGLAGVLDEQFS. CDR3 DNA: TGCGCCAGCAGCCACGGACTAGCGGGGGTATTAGATGAGCAGTTCTCC.

This clonotype has more than one count but fewer than ten. The CDR3 loop reads CAWSVRGNEQFF. CDR3 DNA sequence: TGTGCCTGGAGTGTACGAGGAAACGAGCAGTTCTTC. V gene TRBV30 combines with J gene TRBJ2-1, with D unresolved. V was trimmed by 0 bases and J by 10 bases, leaving 10 bases between them. CDR3 length: 12 residues. In germline, CDR1 is GTSNPN, CDR2 SVGIG (reference sequence).

This clonotype was counted at least ten times. The rearrangement joins TRBV7-9 to TRBJ2-3; D gene ambiguous. In germline, CDR1 is SEHNR, CDR2 FQNEAQ (reference sequence). This CDR3 region has 10 residues. The V and J ends lost 11 bases and 6 bases respectively, with 9 bases between them. In nucleotides, the CDR3 is TGTGCCTCCTCTATTGATACGCAGTATTTT. It translates to CASSIDTQYF. The full variable domain, in which reference TRBV7-9 and TRBJ2-3 provide the parts outside the CDR3, is DTGVSQNPRHKITKRGQNVTFRCDPISEHNRLYWYRQTLGQGPEFLTYFQNEAQLEKSRLLSDRFSAERPKGSFSTLEIQRTEQGDSAMYLCASSIDTQYFGPGTRLTVL.